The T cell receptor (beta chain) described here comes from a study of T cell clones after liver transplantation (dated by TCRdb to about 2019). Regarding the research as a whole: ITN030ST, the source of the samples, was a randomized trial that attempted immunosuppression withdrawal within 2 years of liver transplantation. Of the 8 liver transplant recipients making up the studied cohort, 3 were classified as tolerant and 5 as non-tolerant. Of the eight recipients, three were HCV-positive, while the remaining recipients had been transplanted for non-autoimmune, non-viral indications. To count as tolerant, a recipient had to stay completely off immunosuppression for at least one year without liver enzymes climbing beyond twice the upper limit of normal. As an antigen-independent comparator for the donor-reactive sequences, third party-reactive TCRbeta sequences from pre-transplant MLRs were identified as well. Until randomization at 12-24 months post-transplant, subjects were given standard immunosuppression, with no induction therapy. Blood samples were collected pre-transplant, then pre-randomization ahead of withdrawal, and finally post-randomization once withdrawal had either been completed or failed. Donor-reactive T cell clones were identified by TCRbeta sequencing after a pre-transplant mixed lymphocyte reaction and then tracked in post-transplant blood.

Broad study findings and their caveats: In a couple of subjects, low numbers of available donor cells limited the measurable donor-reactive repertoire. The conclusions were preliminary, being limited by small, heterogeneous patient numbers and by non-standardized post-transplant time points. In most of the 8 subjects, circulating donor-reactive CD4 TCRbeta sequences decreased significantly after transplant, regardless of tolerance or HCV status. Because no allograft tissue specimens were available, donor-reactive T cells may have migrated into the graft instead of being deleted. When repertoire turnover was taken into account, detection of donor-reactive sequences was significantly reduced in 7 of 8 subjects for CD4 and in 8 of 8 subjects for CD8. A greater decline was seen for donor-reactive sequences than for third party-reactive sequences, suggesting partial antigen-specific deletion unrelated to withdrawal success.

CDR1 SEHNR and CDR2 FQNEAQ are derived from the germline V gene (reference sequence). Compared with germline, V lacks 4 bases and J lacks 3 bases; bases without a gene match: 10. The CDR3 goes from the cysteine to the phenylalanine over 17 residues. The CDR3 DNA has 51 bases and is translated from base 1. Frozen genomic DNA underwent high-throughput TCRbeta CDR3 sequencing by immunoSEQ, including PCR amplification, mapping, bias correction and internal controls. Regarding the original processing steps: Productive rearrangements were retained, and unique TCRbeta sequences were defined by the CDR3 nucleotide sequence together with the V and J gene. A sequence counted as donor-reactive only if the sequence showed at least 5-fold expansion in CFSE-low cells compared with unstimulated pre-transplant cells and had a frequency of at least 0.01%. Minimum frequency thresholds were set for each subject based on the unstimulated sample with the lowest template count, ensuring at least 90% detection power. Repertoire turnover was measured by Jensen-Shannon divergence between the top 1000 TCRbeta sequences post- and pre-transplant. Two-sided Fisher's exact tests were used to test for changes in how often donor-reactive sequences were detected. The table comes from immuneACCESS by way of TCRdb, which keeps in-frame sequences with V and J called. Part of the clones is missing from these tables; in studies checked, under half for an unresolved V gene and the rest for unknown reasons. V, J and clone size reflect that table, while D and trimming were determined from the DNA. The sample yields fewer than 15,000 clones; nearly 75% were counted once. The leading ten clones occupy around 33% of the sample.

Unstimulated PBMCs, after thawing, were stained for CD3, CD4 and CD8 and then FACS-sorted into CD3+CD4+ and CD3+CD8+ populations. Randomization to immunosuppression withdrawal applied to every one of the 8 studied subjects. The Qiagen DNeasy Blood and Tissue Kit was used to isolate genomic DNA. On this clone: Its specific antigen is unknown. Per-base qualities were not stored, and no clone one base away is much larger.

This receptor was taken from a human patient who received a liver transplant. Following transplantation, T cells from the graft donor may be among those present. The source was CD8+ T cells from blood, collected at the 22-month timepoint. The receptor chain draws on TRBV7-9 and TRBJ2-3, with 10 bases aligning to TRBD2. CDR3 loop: CASSSSGGAIITDTQYF. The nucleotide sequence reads TGTGCCAGCAGCTCAAGCGGGGGGGCCATTATAACAGATACGCAGTATTTT.